Below, one T cell receptor (beta chain) is given with its context. Donors had localized lung adenocarcinoma, a non-small cell lung cancer. The data belong to a study of CD4 and CD8 cells across lung adenocarcinoma regions. TCRdb redid the calling of the PCR reads with MiXCR, one entry per CDR3 protein. The sample lists about 16,000 distinct CDR3 sequences; roughly 51% were seen once. Per the germline V gene, CDR1 is SGHRS and CDR2 is YFSETQ. The CDR3 length is 17 residues. Losses at the gene ends were 4 bases for V and 5 bases for J; bases not matched to a gene: 8. This receptor was obtained from a female donor with lung adenocarcinoma. The CD4 and CD8 labels of this study may be unreliable. Sequencing was done on a sample of CD8+ T cells from the center of a lung tumor. This sequence joins TRBV5-1 and TRBJ2-2; 13 bases fit TRBD2. The CDR3 DNA reads TGCGCCAGCAGCGAACTAGCGGGGGGGCCTAGAACCGGGGAGCTGTTTTTT. This codes for CASSELAGGPRTGELFF.